Detailed here is one T cell receptor beta chain. From the RT-PCR reads, TCRdb called clonotypes with MiXCR, one entry per CDR3 protein. The sample includes 550,000 to 750,000 distinct CDR3 sequences, 12% to 15% of them seen just once. Material for sequencing was memory CD4+ T cells from blood. The sequence derives from a female donor in good health, serving as a healthy control.

CDR3 sequence reads: CASSPRRTSGANVLTF. CDR3 sequence (DNA): TGTGCCAGCAGCCCTCGGAGGACTTCTGGGGCCAACGTCCTGACTTTC. This rearrangement joins TRBV12-3 or TRBV12-4 to TRBJ2-6; D may be TRBD2 (5 bases). The CDR3 is made up of 16 amino acids. The V and J ends lost 6 bases and 1 base respectively, with 13 bases between them.